Below, 13 T cell receptor beta chains from the same sample are listed, as sequenced in a study of cytomegalovirus exposure and HLA in healthy donors. PCR employed 60 Vbeta and 13 Jbeta primers. TCRdb keeps only in-frame clones here, not all; method: immunoSEQ multiplex PCR. The sample includes 110,000 or so clones, 12% to 15% of them seen just once. Sequencing used PBMCs. These receptors all stem from a female donor in good health and CMV-seronegative.

The chain employs TRBV6-5 and TRBJ1-4; unclear D gene. CDR1 is MNHEY and CDR2 is SVGAGI in the germline V gene. Trimming removed 5 bases at V and 3 bases at J, with 13 bases between. This CDR3 has 15 residues. The CDR3 loop reads CASSTSGGANEKLFF. The CDR3, as DNA: TGTGCCAGCAGTACCTCAGGTGGTGCTAATGAAAAACTGTTTTTT.

V gene TRBV21-1 combines with J gene TRBJ1-2. TRBV21-1 is a documented pseudogene. The CDR3 has 15 amino acids. The CDR3, as DNA: TGTGCCAGCAGCAAGTCGAGGATTTCTAACTATGGCTACACCTTC. This encodes CASSKSRISNYGYTF.

This clone came up a few times. This chain connects TRBV18 to TRBJ2-3, with a weak D call TRBD2 (6 bases). This CDR3 comprises 16 residues. The ends were cut back, 4 bases at V and 0 bases at J, with 14 bases in the middle. CDR1 is KGHSH and CDR2 is LQKENI in the germline V gene. The CDR3 DNA is TGTGCCAGCTCACGACTAGATCTGTCTAGCACAGATACGCAGTATTTT. Protein: CASSRLDLSSTDTQYF.

This clone was detected only a few times. J is TRBJ1-5 and V is TRBV10-3, with 7 bases matching TRBD1. J lost 9 bases, V lost 3 bases, and 8 bases had no gene match. The CDR3 consists of 14 residues. CDR1 ENHRY and CDR2 SYGVKD come from the germline V gene. CDR3 in amino acids: CAISEDRAGGPQHF. CDR3 DNA sequence: TGTGCCATCAGTGAAGACAGGGCCGGTGGGCCCCAGCATTTT.

This clone was counted only a few times. V is TRBV5-1 and J is TRBJ1-1; D unresolved. Between the trimmed V and J ends, which lost 0 bases and 2 bases, there was a span of 20 bases. The V gene's germline CDR1 is SGHRS and CDR2 YFSETQ. The CDR3 spans 18 residues. CDR3 region: CASSLERGSGSRNTEAFF. CDR3 DNA: TGCGCCAGCAGCTTGGAACGGGGATCGGGGTCGCGCAACACTGAAGCTTTCTTT.

The chain has TRBV7-2 and TRBJ1-5, with TRBD1 as a possible D gene (5 bases). The CDR3 runs to 13 residues. Between the trimmed V and J ends, which lost 5 bases and 7 bases, there was a span of 12 bases. Germline V gives CDR1 SGHTA, CDR2 FQGNSA. Written as DNA, the CDR3 is TGTGCCAGCAGCGGACCGCAGGGACAGCCCCAGCATTTT. Translation: CASSGPQGQPQHF.

The table lists this clone with a few counts. This chain links TRBV5-1 with TRBJ2-5; perhaps TRBD1 as D (6 bases). CDR3 length: 17 amino acids. V lost 0 bases and J 11 bases, leaving 26 bases between the germline ends. CDR1 is SGHRS, CDR2 YFSETQ, per germline. The CDR3 sequence is CASSLGEQGVLAWEQYF. The CDR3 DNA is TGCGCCAGCAGCTTGGGAGAACAGGGAGTCTTAGCGTGGGAGCAGTACTTC.

Here the CDR3 DNA reads TGTGCCAGCAGGGCACAGAACACTGAAGCTTTCTTT. It yields the protein CASRAQNTEAFF. The gene calls are TRBV6-1 and TRBJ1-1; D ambiguous. The CDR3 covers 12 residues. Germline V gene lookup returns CDR1 MNHNS and CDR2 SASEGT. Trimming removed 6 bases from V and 1 base from J, with 6 bases in between.

The chain combines TRBV29-1 with TRBJ2-2; D may be TRBD1 (5 bases). V gave up 6 bases and J gave up 2 bases, with 7 bases separating them. Germline lookup yields CDR1 SQVTM and CDR2 ANQGSEA. CDR3 length: 12 amino acids. CDR3 region: CSVQGNTGELFF. Written as DNA, the CDR3 is TGCAGCGTGCAGGGAAACACCGGGGAGCTGTTTTTT.

This clone turned up a few times. The rearrangement links TRBV5-1 to TRBJ2-3; maybe TRBD1 (6 bases). Germline V CDR1 and CDR2: SGHRS, YFSETQ. V gave up 4 bases and J gave up 0 bases, with 18 bases separating them. There are 17 residues in the CDR3. CDR3 amino acids: CASSVASGTTSTDTQYF. The CDR3 DNA reads TGCGCCAGCAGCGTCGCCTCCGGGACAACTAGCACAGATACGCAGTATTTT.

The sample holds a few counts of this clone. The chain joins TRBV5-1 to TRBJ2-7; tentative D call: TRBD1 (6 bases). There are 12 residues in the CDR3. Germline V gives CDR1 SGHRS, CDR2 YFSETQ. The ends were cut back, 6 bases at V and 3 bases at J, with 10 bases in the middle. The CDR3 sequence: CASTDSHYEQYF. The CDR3 DNA reads TGCGCCAGCACGGACAGCCACTACGAGCAGTACTTC.

This chain connects TRBV7-2 to TRBJ2-1; 14 positions agree with TRBD2. The CDR3 is made up of 15 amino acids. V shed 4 bases and J 5 bases; nucleotides not matched to a gene: 1. Germline V CDR1 and CDR2: SGHTA, FQGNSA. DNA for the CDR3: TGTGCCAGCAGCTCGGGACTAGCGGGAGACAATGAGCAGTTCTTC. Protein: CASSSGLAGDNEQFF.

The rearrangement links TRBV27 to TRBJ1-2; TRBD1 is a possible D gene (6 bases). CDR3 length: 15 residues. Germline CDR1 reads MNHEY; CDR2 reads SMNVEV (reference sequence). Trimming shortened V by 1 base and J by 4 bases, and 13 bases separated the two germline ends. CDR3 coding DNA: TGTGCCAGCAGTTTATTGGGGGGGCGCTTCTATGGCTACACCTTC. It encodes CASSLLGGRFYGYTF.